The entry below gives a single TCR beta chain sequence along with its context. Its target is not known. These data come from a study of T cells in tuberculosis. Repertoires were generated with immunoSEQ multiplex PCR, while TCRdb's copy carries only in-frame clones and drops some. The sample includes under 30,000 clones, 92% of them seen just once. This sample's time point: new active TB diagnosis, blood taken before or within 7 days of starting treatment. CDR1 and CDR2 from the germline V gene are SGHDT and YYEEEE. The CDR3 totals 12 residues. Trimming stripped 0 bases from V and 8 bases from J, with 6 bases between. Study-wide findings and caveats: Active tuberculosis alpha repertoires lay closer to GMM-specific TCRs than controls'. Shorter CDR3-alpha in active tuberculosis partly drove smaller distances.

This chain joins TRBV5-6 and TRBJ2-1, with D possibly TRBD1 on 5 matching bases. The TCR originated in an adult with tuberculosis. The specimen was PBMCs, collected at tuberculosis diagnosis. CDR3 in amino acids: CASSLGGDEQFF. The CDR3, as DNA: TGTGCCAGCAGCTTGGGGGGCGATGAGCAGTTCTTC.